These 31 T cell receptor beta chains were all obtained from the same sample, sequenced in a study of blood T cell repertoires in COVID-19. Sequenced by immunoSEQ multiplex PCR; TCRdb stores in-frame clones only, minus some. The table includes about 98,000 clones, more than 75% detected once. Sequenced sample: peripheral blood. These receptors were taken from a human donor in a cohort sampled during active COVID-19.

The chain employs TRBV5-1 and TRBJ1-5, with 8 positions matching TRBD1. The V and J ends lost 0 bases and 5 bases, in that order; junction bases with no gene match: 4. The germline gives CDR1 SGHRS, CDR2 YFSETQ. The CDR3 has 15 residues. The CDR3, as DNA: TGCGCCAGCAGCTTGGGGACAGGGTCGGATCAGCCCCAGCATTTT. Translating it yields CASSLGTGSDQPQHF.

The V gene is TRBV7-2, the J gene TRBJ2-5; 12 bases are a match to TRBD2. The length of the CDR3 is 15 residues. With V trimmed by 5 bases and J by 5 bases, 6 bases remained unmatched. Germline CDR1 and CDR2: SGHTA and FQGNSA. For the CDR3, the DNA is TGTGCCAGCAGCCCCTGGACTAGCGGGGCGGAGACCCAGTACTTC. Translated, it gives CASSPWTSGAETQYF.

V gene TRBV7-9 combines with J gene TRBJ1-2; D might be TRBD1 (5 bases). Germline V CDR1 and CDR2: SEHNR, FQNEAQ (reference sequence). This CDR3 has 14 residues. Trimming cost V 1 base and J 6 bases, with 12 bases left between them. The CDR3 sequence is CASSLGGQGNGYTF. CDR3 nucleotides: TGTGCCAGCAGCTTAGGTGGGCAGGGAAATGGCTACACCTTC.

The chain has TRBV6-1 and TRBJ2-3; unclear D gene. Trimming stripped 3 bases from V and 1 base from J, with 5 bases between. The CDR3 sequence is 13 residues long. Germline V lookup: CDR1 MNHNS, CDR2 SASEGT. CDR3: CASSDTGTDTQYF. In nucleotides, the CDR3 is TGTGCCAGCAGTGATACGGGCACAGATACGCAGTATTTT.

The chain carries TRBV10-3 and TRBJ1-1, with D maybe TRBD1 (6 bases). The CDR3 runs 14 residues. Germline assignment: CDR1 ENHRY and CDR2 SYGVKD. V dropped 2 bases and J dropped 2 bases, with 9 bases sitting between them. Here the CDR3 DNA reads TGTGCCATCAGTGAGAACAGGGCTAACACTGAAGCTTTCTTT. It yields the protein CAISENRANTEAFF.

The chain uses TRBV7-3 and TRBJ2-1; 8 nucleotides agree with TRBD2. This CDR3 contains 15 residues. Unmatched junction bases numbered 4, after V lost 2 bases and J lost 4 bases. Per germline, CDR1 SGHTA and CDR2 FQGTGA. CDR3 sequence reads: CASSLGIAGYNEQFF. The CDR3 nucleotides read TGTGCCAGCAGCTTAGGGATAGCGGGGTACAATGAGCAGTTCTTC. The full variable domain, completed using reference TRBV7-3 and TRBJ2-1, is GAGVSQTPSNKVTEKGKYVELRCDPISGHTALYWYRQSLGQGPEFLIYFQGTGAADDSGLPNDRFFAVRPEGSVSTLKIQRTERGDSAVYLCASSLGIAGYNEQFFGPGTRLTVL.

In its sample, this clone was seen a few times. This chain joins TRBV7-3 and TRBJ2-2; TRBD1 aligns across 9 bases. Germline V gives CDR1 SGHTA, CDR2 FQGTGA. The CDR3 contains 16 residues. V trimming: 5 bases; J trimming: 5 bases; junction bases outside the gene matches: 9. CDR3 coding DNA: TGTGCCAGCAGCCCTGGGACAGGGAAAAGGACCGGGGAGCTGTTTTTT. Encoded protein: CASSPGTGKRTGELFF.

This clone appeared a single time. Germline is not matched at one junction end, which may reflect a read error. Other DNA sequences in this specimen translate into the identical CDR3. This chain uses TRBV20-1 with TRBJ1-5; D may be TRBD1 (6 bases). Germline V gene data show CDR1 as DFQATT and CDR2 as SNEGSKA (reference sequence). This CDR3 contains 15 residues. CDR3 bases: TGCAGTGCTAGTAACAGGGCAACCTACAATCAACCCCAGCATTTT. Encoded protein: CSASNRATYNQPQHF.

The chain has TRBV4-3 and TRBJ1-5; D perhaps matches TRBD1 (5 bases). Germline assignment: CDR1 LGHNA and CDR2 YSLEER. This CDR3 has 15 residues. Trimming removed 1 base at V and 5 bases at J, with 12 bases between. As DNA, the CDR3 is TGCGCCAGCAGCCAAGGGGACGGGGGGTATCAGCCCCAGCATTTT. This sequence encodes CASSQGDGGYQPQHF.

The chain has TRBV3-1 (or the pseudogene TRBV3-2) and TRBJ2-7; 9 bases agree with TRBD1. Unmatched junction bases numbered 20, after V lost 5 bases and J lost 3 bases. The CDR3 is 19 amino acids. Per germline, CDR1 LGHDT and CDR2 YNNKEL (reference sequence). Written as DNA, the CDR3 is TGTGCCAGCAGCTACGACCCTGGGACAGGGACCACCTTTCTCTACGAGCAGTACTTC. Protein: CASSYDPGTGTTFLYEQYF.

DNA for the CDR3: TGTGCCAGCAGCCCAGGGACTAGCGGGGGCACGCAGTATTTT. Translated, it gives CASSPGTSGGTQYF. The chain joins TRBV9 to TRBJ2-3, with 14 positions matching TRBD2. Unmatched junction bases numbered 4, after V lost 4 bases and J lost 9 bases. This CDR3 comprises 14 residues. Germline V gene data show CDR1 as SGDLS and CDR2 as YYNGEE.

The chain employs TRBV6-4 and TRBJ2-3; 8 nucleotides match TRBD1. This CDR3 spans 15 amino acids. Germline lookup yields CDR1 MRHNA and CDR2 SNTAGT. With 6 bases clipped from V and 6 bases from J, the junction kept 11 bases outside the gene matches. The CDR3 DNA follows: TGTGCCAGCAGCCCCGGGCCGACAGGGGTCGATACGCAGTATTTT. Its protein product is CASSPGPTGVDTQYF.

V gene TRBV2 combines with J gene TRBJ2-2, with 9 bases aligning to TRBD1. Germline CDR1 SNHLY, CDR2 FYNNEI. CDR3 length: 16 amino acids. Losses at the gene ends were 7 bases for V and 6 bases for J; bases not matched to a gene: 12. DNA for the CDR3: TGTGCCAGCACCCCATGGGGACAGGGATTGTCCGGGGAGCTGTTTTTT. Translated, it gives CASTPWGQGLSGELFF.

The rearrangement joins TRBV6-1 to TRBJ2-2; 10 bases agree with TRBD2. Unmatched junction bases numbered 9, after V lost 4 bases and J lost 7 bases. Germline V lookup: CDR1 MNHNS, CDR2 SASEGT. The CDR3 is 16 amino acids. DNA of the CDR3: TGTGCCAGCAGTGTGTCGACTAGCGGGTCTCTCGGGGAGCTGTTTTTT. Encoded protein: CASSVSTSGSLGELFF.

The V call is TRBV4-2, the J call TRBJ1-2; weak D call: TRBD1 (6 bases). The germline V gene has CDR1 LGHNA and CDR2 YNFKEQ. CDR3 length equals 14 residues. V lost 0 bases and J 6 bases, leaving 11 bases between the germline ends. CDR3 sequence (DNA): TGTGCCAGCAGCCAAGACGCTCAGGGGAATGGCTACACCTTC. Amino acids: CASSQDAQGNGYTF.

This clone showed up just once. The V gene is TRBV11-2, the J gene TRBJ2-5; D ambiguous. Germline loops: CDR1 SGHAT, CDR2 FQNNGV. The CDR3 runs to 12 residues. The ends were cut back, 1 base at V and 4 bases at J, with 4 bases in the middle. CDR3 DNA: TGTGCCAGCAGCTTAGTGCGAGAGACCCAGTACTTC. Protein: CASSLVRETQYF.

The V and J genes are TRBV6-2 or TRBV6-3 and TRBJ2-5; TRBD1 matches at 11 bases. The V and J ends lost 5 bases and 4 bases, in that order; junction bases with no gene match: 9. Germline V gives CDR1 MNHEY, CDR2 SVGEGT. The CDR3 is made up of 16 amino acids. The CDR3 spells CASSTTGTGGRETQYF. In nucleotides, the CDR3 is TGTGCCAGCAGTACAACCGGGACAGGGGGGCGAGAGACCCAGTACTTC.

This rearrangement joins TRBV19 to TRBJ1-2, with D possibly TRBD1 on 6 matching bases. The CDR3 contains 13 residues. Trimming shortened V by 7 bases and J by 3 bases, and 12 bases separated the two germline ends. Germline V gene lookup returns CDR1 LNHDA and CDR2 SQIVND (reference sequence). CDR3 loop: CASITTGDYGYTF. CDR3 coding DNA: TGTGCCAGTATCACGACAGGAGACTATGGCTACACCTTC.

The CDR3: CASSPSGGADTGELFF. CDR3 coding DNA: TGCGCCAGCAGCCCCAGCGGGGGGGCCGACACCGGGGAGCTGTTTTTT. The gene calls are TRBV5-1 and TRBJ2-2, with 10 nucleotides matching TRBD2. Germline CDR1 SGHRS, CDR2 YFSETQ. The trim removed 4 bases at V and 3 bases at J, leaving 6 bases unmatched. CDR3 size: 16 residues.

This chain connects TRBV5-5 to TRBJ2-1; D ambiguous. CDR1 is SGHKS, CDR2 YYEKEE, per germline (reference sequence). The V gene lost 1 base and the J gene lost 3 bases, with 5 bases spanning the gap. This CDR3 has 13 amino acids. The CDR3 coding sequence is TGTGCCAGCAGCTTGTATGTCTACAATGAGCAGTTCTTC. Protein sequence: CASSLYVYNEQFF.

This sequence joins TRBV7-2 and TRBJ2-7, with 10 bases lining up with TRBD2. CDR3 size: 15 residues. With V trimmed by 4 bases and J by 2 bases, 5 bases remained unmatched. Germline CDR1 is SGHTA and CDR2 is FQGNSA. CDR3 sequence (DNA): TGTGCCAGCAGCTCATTCAGCGGGGGGGCCTACGAGCAGTACTTC. Residues: CASSSFSGGAYEQYF.

This chain links TRBV5-1 with TRBJ1-3; TRBD1 matches 8 bases. Trimming took 1 base from V and 2 from J; bases not matched to a gene: 8. CDR1 is SGHRS and CDR2 is YFSETQ in the germline V gene. The CDR3 runs to 17 residues. The DNA for the CDR3 is TGCGCCAGCAGCTTGTTTTCCCAGGGGGCGACTGGAAACACCATATATTTT. Its translation: CASSLFSQGATGNTIYF.

DNA for the CDR3: TGTGCCAGTAGTATAGGACAGTTTGGTGGGGCCCAGCATTTT. Protein: CASSIGQFGGAQHF. The genes are TRBV19 and TRBJ1-5; the D gene is possibly TRBD1 (5 bases). This CDR3 is built from 14 residues. CDR1 is LNHDA, CDR2 SQIVND, per germline (reference sequence). V was pared by 1 base and J by 11 bases, with 15 bases between. Full variable domain (remainder filled in from reference TRBV19 and TRBJ1-5): DGGITQSPKYLFRKEGQNVTLSCEQNLNHDAMYWYRQDPGQGLRLIYYSQIVNDFQKGDIAEGYSVSREKKESFPLTVTSAQKNPTAFYLCASSIGQFGGAQHFGDGTRLSIL.

The gene calls are TRBV27 and TRBJ1-6, with TRBD1 matching 9 bases. This CDR3 comprises 15 residues. The V and J ends lost 6 bases and 9 bases, in that order; junction bases with no gene match: 9. CDR1 and CDR2 (germline): MNHEY, SMNVEV (reference sequence). CDR3 bases: TGTGCCAGCAGCTCGACGGGACAGGGTTTTTCACCCCTCCACTTT. It is translated as CASSSTGQGFSPLHF.

This clone was recorded once. The gene calls are TRBV21-1 and TRBJ1-2; no DNA check was done on the table's D call, TRBD1. TRBV21-1 is flagged as a pseudogene. The CDR3 is 15 amino acids. CDR3 loop: CASSTRQGPNYGYTF. DNA of the CDR3: TGTGCCAGCAGCACCCGACAGGGTCCTAACTATGGCTACACCTTC.

The chain joins TRBV28 to TRBJ1-3; tentative D call: TRBD1 (5 bases). CDR1 is MDHEN and CDR2 is SYDVKM in the germline V gene. The CDR3 contains 15 residues. With 2 bases removed from V and 6 bases from J, the gap between germline ends came to 14 bases. CDR3 coding DNA: TGTGCCAGCAGTTTAGGGGGGACTTTAGAAAACACCATATATTTT. Translating gives CASSLGGTLENTIYF.

This chain joins TRBV19 and TRBJ2-7; TRBD1 might be the D (5 bases). Trimming removed 3 bases from V and 2 bases from J, with 11 bases in between. This CDR3 region has 14 residues. CDR1 LNHDA and CDR2 SQIVND come from the germline V gene (reference sequence). This CDR3 is CASSMALGAYEQYF. In nucleotides, the CDR3 is TGTGCCAGTAGTATGGCCTTAGGGGCCTACGAGCAGTACTTC.

This rearrangement joins TRBV5-4 to TRBJ2-3; the match to TRBD2 covers 8 bases. CDR1 and CDR2 from the germline V gene are SGHNT and YYREEE (reference sequence). The length of the CDR3 is 16 residues. Losses at the gene ends were 3 bases for V and 1 base for J; bases not matched to a gene: 7. The CDR3 region is CASSWGLTSGTDTQYF. Written as DNA, the CDR3 is TGTGCCAGCAGCTGGGGATTGACTAGCGGCACAGATACGCAGTATTTT.

The chain links TRBV24-1 to TRBJ1-2; the D is unclear. The CDR3 has 20 amino acids. Germline assignment: CDR1 KGHDR and CDR2 SFDVKD. V was clipped by 5 bases and J by 3 bases, with 30 bases between them. The DNA of the CDR3 is TGTGCCACCAGTGCCCAGTTGTTATGGATGTGGAGAGGAAAATACTATGGCTACACCTTC. Its protein is CATSAQLLWMWRGKYYGYTF.

This clone was seen only once. V gene TRBV5-8 combines with J gene TRBJ1-6; 9 nucleotides match TRBD1. With V trimmed by 3 bases and J by 7 bases, 2 bases remained unmatched. CDR3 size: 14 residues. Germline CDR1 reads SGHTS; CDR2 reads YDEGEE. The CDR3 spells CASSYGQGNSPLHF. DNA for the CDR3: TGTGCCAGCAGCTATGGACAGGGGAATTCACCCCTCCACTTT.

CDR3 bases: TGTGCCAGCAGCCTCGCCGGGGGTTATGGCTACACCTTC. Translated: CASSLAGGYGYTF. This chain joins TRBV3-1 (or the pseudogene TRBV3-2) and TRBJ1-2; tentatively, D is TRBD1 (5 bases). The CDR3 sequence is 13 residues long. Trimming removed 4 bases from V and 5 bases from J, with 11 bases in between. Germline values: CDR1 LGHDT, CDR2 YNNKEL (reference sequence).